This entry describes one T cell receptor (beta chain). This entry belongs to a study of blood T cell repertoires in COVID-19. Study at large: Nucleic acid was either cDNA or gDNA, and it came from T cells, B-cell-depleted T cells, or PBMCs.

The CDR3 is made up of 14 amino acids. V shed 3 bases and J shed 4 bases, with 13 bases lying between them. Germline loops: CDR1 SGHDT, CDR2 YYEEEE. Measured with immunoSEQ multiplex PCR; TCRdb has only the in-frame clones, and not every one. The table records 130,000 to 150,000 clones, more than 75% of them present only once. The chain has TRBV5-6 and TRBJ1-2; D uncertain. The sample consisted of PBMCs or T cells enriched from blood (not recorded which). The source of this sequence is a man between 60 and 75 years old who had recovered from COVID-19. The CDR3 DNA follows: TGTGCCAGCAGCTCGAGAGGGAAAGGCTATGGCTACACCTTC. It encodes CASSSRGKGYGYTF.